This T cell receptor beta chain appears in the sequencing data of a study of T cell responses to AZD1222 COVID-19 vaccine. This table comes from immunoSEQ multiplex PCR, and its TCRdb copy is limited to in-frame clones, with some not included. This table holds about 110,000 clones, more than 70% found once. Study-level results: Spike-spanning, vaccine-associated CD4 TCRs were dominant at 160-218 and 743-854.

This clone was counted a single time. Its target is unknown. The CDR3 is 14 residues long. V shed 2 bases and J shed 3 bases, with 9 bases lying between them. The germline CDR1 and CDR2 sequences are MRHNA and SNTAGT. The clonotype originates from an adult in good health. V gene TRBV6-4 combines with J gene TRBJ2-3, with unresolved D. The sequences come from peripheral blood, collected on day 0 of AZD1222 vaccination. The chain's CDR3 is CASSDTAGTDTQYF. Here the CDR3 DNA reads TGTGCCAGCAGTGACACGGCCGGGACAGATACGCAGTATTTT.